This TCR beta chain was found in a study of blood T cell repertoires in COVID-19 (dated by TCRdb to 2018 to 2020). For the wider study: Samples from collaborators originated in the United States, Italy and Spain and spanned both the acute and convalescent phases of COVID-19. The material from the prospective study consisted of cDNA or gDNA derived from T cells, B-cell-depleted T cells, or PBMCs. Deeply sampled blood TCRbeta repertoires from subjects exposed to, actively infected with, or recovered from COVID-19 were included in the dataset. The repertoires were released in a freely available public database intended as a resource for research on the immune response to SARS-CoV-2. The samples were drawn from the first 160 participants of the ongoing ImmuneRACE study and from over 950 subjects provided by 6 global collaborators. Sample metadata almost always included a de-identified subject ID, COVID-19 status, age in years and sex. Where available, HLA class I and class II types were taken from metadata supplied by the sample provider and were not determined by assay-based typing.

Results the study describes overall, beyond this receptor: Clinical and demographic metadata were provided uncurated, with the amount varying by source and participant.

TCRbeta CDR3 regions were amplified from genomic DNA by means of the immunoSEQ Assay, a bias-controlled multiplex PCR. For the original study's pipeline: The number of nucleated cells in each sample was estimated from the amplification of reference gene primers within the assay. To quantify the absolute abundance of each unique TCRbeta CDR3 rearrangement, sequence reads were collapsed and filtered. For each sample, productive Simpson clonality was calculated as the square root of Simpson's diversity index over productive rearrangements. TCRdb stores this immuneACCESS table with in-frame sequences only. Part of the clones is absent; in the studies checked, under half of the shortfall reflects unresolved V genes, and no reason is known for the rest. D and trimming were read from the DNA, whereas the V and J calls and clone size are those reported in that table. The sample has some 70,000 clones on record, roughly four fifths of them singletons. In total, the top ten clones hold more than 10% of the sample.

The CDR3 runs 16 residues from the cysteine to the phenylalanine. Solely the CDR3 DNA is kept, with 48 bases framed from the first base. CDR1 and CDR2 are drawn from the germline V gene: SNHLY, FYNNEI. V and J are truncated by 4 bases and 3 bases respectively, leaving an intervening sequence of 19 bases. Comments on this clone: The antigen it recognizes is unknown. No much larger clone is present one base from it, and per-base qualities are unavailable.

One collaborating source in Seattle enrolled patients during active infection and followed them longitudinally through the course of disease. Each collaborating institution followed its own protocols to collect whole blood in K2EDTA tubes. Collaborator samples were shipped for TCRbeta analysis as frozen whole blood, isolated PBMCs, or DNA extracted from either sample type. The V and J genes are TRBV2 and TRBJ2-7; perhaps TRBD2 is the D gene, with 5 bases matching. Material for sequencing was peripheral blood. The clonotype originates from a man aged 45-65 years with COVID-19, enrolled during active disease. The CDR3 region: CASSAAPVVGLYEQYF. DNA sequence: TGTGCCAGCAGTGCGGCCCCTGTGGTTGGACTCTACGAGCAGTACTTC.